The 31 T cell receptor beta chains listed next were all sequenced from one sample in a study of T cell responses to AZD1222 COVID-19 vaccine. Data came from immunoSEQ multiplex PCR; TCRdb stores just in-frame clones and leaves some out. The table has approximately 160,000 clones, 75% to 95% seen once. The starting material was peripheral blood, obtained on day 0 of AZD1222 vaccination. These receptors all come from an adult in good health.

The chain combines TRBV6-1 with TRBJ2-1; D gene ambiguous. V dropped 2 bases and J dropped 3 bases, with 8 bases sitting between them. The CDR3 totals 14 residues. Germline V CDR1 and CDR2: MNHNS, SASEGT. The chain's CDR3 is CASSERVLYNEQFF. As DNA, the CDR3 is TGTGCCAGCAGTGAACGGGTCCTCTACAATGAGCAGTTCTTC.

The rearrangement uses TRBV30 and TRBJ1-1, with 10 bases aligning to TRBD1. J gave up 5 bases and V 4 bases, and 7 bases lay outside the gene matches. The CDR3 has 14 amino acids. Germline assignment: CDR1 GTSNPN and CDR2 SVGIG (reference sequence). CDR3 sequence: CAWKTGTGETEAFF. CDR3 DNA sequence: TGTGCCTGGAAAACCGGGACAGGGGAAACTGAAGCTTTCTTT.

This CDR3 is CASRGGTPTNEKLFF. Here the CDR3 DNA reads TGTGCCAGCAGGGGGGGGACACCAACTAATGAAAAACTGTTTTTT. The chain combines TRBV6-6 with TRBJ1-4, with D maybe TRBD1 (6 bases). V lost 6 bases, J lost 0 bases, and 11 bases lay in between. Per the germline V gene, CDR1 is MNHNY and CDR2 is SVGAGI (reference sequence). This CDR3 has 15 residues.

The V and J genes are TRBV28 and TRBJ1-5; D not certain. There are 14 residues in the CDR3. Germline CDR1 is MDHEN and CDR2 is SYDVKM. Deletions cut 2 bases from V and 9 bases from J, with 14 bases between. The CDR3 DNA reads as TGTGCCAGCAGTTTAATCCAAGGCCGAAGGCCCCAGCATTTT. Translating it yields CASSLIQGRRPQHF.

The chain links TRBV6-5 to TRBJ2-7; 9 bases match TRBD2. V shed 6 bases, J shed 0 bases, and the junction held 6 bases outside the gene matches. This CDR3 has 15 residues. CDR1 MNHEY and CDR2 SVGAGI come from the germline V gene. The CDR3 is CASRSGTSSSYEQYF. In nucleotides, the CDR3 is TGTGCCAGCAGGTCCGGGACTAGCAGCTCCTACGAGCAGTACTTC.

The chain couples TRBV13 to TRBJ1-1; D gene unclear. The germline V gene has CDR1 PRHDT and CDR2 FYEKMQ (reference sequence). CDR3 length equals 13 residues. V was clipped by 0 bases and J by 12 bases, with 14 bases between them. In DNA, the CDR3 is TGTGCCAGCAGCTTAGGCCTCGGAGGGATCCCTTTCTTT. Its protein is CASSLGLGGIPFF.

V and J are TRBV28 and TRBJ1-2; D remains ambiguous. V lost 5 bases to trimming and J lost 2 bases, with 9 bases between them. There are 13 residues in the CDR3. Germline lookup yields CDR1 MDHEN and CDR2 SYDVKM. CDR3 sequence (DNA): TGTGCCAGCAGTGCGGCGGTGAACTATGGCTACACCTTC. Translation gives CASSAAVNYGYTF.

The rearrangement links TRBV28 to TRBJ1-2; no firm D call. The CDR3 consists of 13 residues. Trimming stripped 5 bases from V and 2 bases from J, with 9 bases between. The germline V gene has CDR1 MDHEN and CDR2 SYDVKM. Written as DNA, the CDR3 is TGTGCCAGCAGTATCGCACAGAACTATGGCTACACCTTC. This translates into CASSIAQNYGYTF.

V and J are TRBV5-1 and TRBJ1-1, with D unresolved. Trimming cost V 5 bases and J 3 bases, with 11 bases left between them. The CDR3 consists of 13 residues. Germline V gene data show CDR1 as SGHRS and CDR2 as YFSETQ. The CDR3 reads CASRRESYTEAFF. The CDR3 region has the DNA TGCGCCAGCAGAAGGGAGTCGTACACTGAAGCTTTCTTT. Variable domain in full (rest from reference TRBV5-1 and TRBJ1-1): KAGVTQTPRYLIKTRGQQVTLSCSPISGHRSVSWYQQTPGQGLQFLFEYFSETQRNKGNFPGRFSGRQFSNSRSEMNVSTLELGDSALYLCASRRESYTEAFFGQGTRLTVV.

The chain is built from TRBV28 and TRBJ2-7, with a weak D call TRBD1 (6 bases). V gave up 2 bases and J gave up 5 bases, with 16 bases separating them. Germline lookup yields CDR1 MDHEN and CDR2 SYDVKM. The CDR3 spans 15 residues. CDR3 amino acids: CASSLVTGRANEQYF. DNA for the CDR3: TGTGCCAGCAGTTTAGTAACAGGGAGAGCCAACGAGCAGTACTTC.

This chain joins TRBV9 and TRBJ2-1; 8 positions match TRBD2. This CDR3 spans 16 amino acids. After removal of 4 bases from V and 2 bases from J, the junction contained 8 bases not matched to a gene. Germline CDR1 SGDLS, CDR2 YYNGEE. CDR3 loop: CASSSTSALTYNEQFF. The CDR3 DNA sequence: TGTGCCAGCAGCTCGACTAGCGCCCTAACCTACAATGAGCAGTTCTTC.

Here the CDR3 reads CASSGTSGNTGELFF. CDR3 bases: TGTGCCAGCTCCGGGACTAGCGGAAACACCGGGGAGCTGTTTTTT. The gene calls are TRBV18 and TRBJ2-2; 11 bases are a match to TRBD2. The CDR3 sequence is 15 residues long. Germline CDR1 KGHSH, CDR2 LQKENI. V lost 6 bases to trimming and J lost 2 bases; unmatched junction nucleotides: 2.

V is TRBV3-1 (or the pseudogene TRBV3-2) and J is TRBJ2-2, with TRBD2 matching 10 bases. The length of the CDR3 is 18 residues. The ends lost 1 base at V and 3 bases at J; junction bases unmatched: 8. Germline CDR1 and CDR2: LGHDT and YNNKEL (reference sequence). CDR3 nucleotide sequence: TGTGCCAGCAGCCAAGTCAGTCGTCTAGCGGGAGACACCGGGGAGCTGTTTTTT. Protein sequence: CASSQVSRLAGDTGELFF.

The CDR3 DNA is TGTGCCAGCAGACTTGACAGATTCTCCTACGAGCAGTACTTC. Translation gives CASRLDRFSYEQYF. This chain uses TRBV28 with TRBJ2-7; TRBD1 might be the D (5 bases). Trimming removed 6 bases from V and 0 bases from J, with 12 bases in between. The germline V gene has CDR1 MDHEN and CDR2 SYDVKM. The CDR3 length is 14 residues. Drawing the rest from reference TRBV28 and TRBJ2-7, the complete variable domain is DVKVTQSSRYLVKRTGEKVFLECVQDMDHENMFWYRQDPGLGLRLIYFSYDVKMKEKGDIPEGYSVSREKKERFSLILESASTNQTSMYLCASRLDRFSYEQYFGPGTRLTVT.

The chain uses TRBV6-5 and TRBJ1-6, with 7 positions matching TRBD1. This CDR3 contains 15 residues. Germline lookup yields CDR1 MNHEY and CDR2 SVGAGI. Losses at the gene ends were 2 bases for V and 3 bases for J; bases not matched to a gene: 1. CDR3 nucleotides: TGTGCCAGCAGTTACGGGACAGTCTATAATTCACCCCTCCACTTT. Amino acid sequence: CASSYGTVYNSPLHF.

This chain links TRBV6-5 with TRBJ1-3; the D is unclear. The V and J ends lost 5 bases and 4 bases respectively, with 12 bases between them. The length of the CDR3 is 14 residues. Looked up from germline, CDR1 is MNHEY and CDR2 is SVGAGI. CDR3 nucleotides: TGTGCCAGCAGTCCTTACTATGGGGGAAACACCATATATTTT. Translating it yields CASSPYYGGNTIYF.

The genes are TRBV4-2 and TRBJ2-3, with 10 bases lining up with TRBD2. CDR3 length: 16 residues. V trimming: 3 bases; J trimming: 2 bases; junction bases outside the gene matches: 5. Looked up from germline, CDR1 is LGHNA and CDR2 is YNFKEQ. The CDR3 bases are TGTGCCAGCAGCCAGATGCTAGCGGGAGCCACAGATACGCAGTATTTT. Its protein is CASSQMLAGATDTQYF.

V is TRBV2 and J is TRBJ2-2; TRBD1 agrees at 7 bases. J was trimmed by 4 bases and V by 3 bases; bases with no gene match: 8. Germline V lookup: CDR1 SNHLY, CDR2 FYNNEI. This CDR3 is built from 16 residues. The CDR3 sequence is CASSEGIGGRTGELFF. The CDR3 bases are TGTGCCAGCAGTGAGGGGATAGGGGGCCGCACCGGGGAGCTGTTTTTT. Based on the CDR3 plus reference TRBV2 and TRBJ2-2, the full variable domain is EPEVTQTPSHQVTQMGQEVILRCVPISNHLYFYWYRQILGQKVEFLVSFYNNEISEKSEIFDDQFSVERPDGSNFTLKIRSTKLEDSAMYFCASSEGIGGRTGELFFGEGSRLTVL.

The rearrangement links TRBV6-6 to TRBJ1-2, with 8 positions matching TRBD1. The germline V gene encodes CDR1 MNHNY and CDR2 SVGAGI (reference sequence). V lost 5 bases and J lost 3; bases outside the gene matches: 5. CDR3 size: 14 residues. CDR3: CASSRQGRDYGYTF. CDR3 bases: TGTGCCAGCAGTCGACAGGGGAGGGACTATGGCTACACCTTC.

The chain couples TRBV10-2 to TRBJ2-5; 15 bases are a match to TRBD2. CDR3 length: 17 amino acids. Germline CDR1 and CDR2: WSHSY and SAAADI. V was pared by 2 bases and J by 5 bases, with 6 bases of the junction left unmatched. The CDR3 nucleotides are TGCGCCAGCAGTGAGGGACTAGCGGGAGGGCGGTCGGAGACCCAGTACTTC. It specifies CASSEGLAGGRSETQYF.

This clone was seen only once. The rearrangement uses TRBV4-3 and TRBJ2-3, with 8 bases matching TRBD2. Losses at the gene ends were 0 bases for V and 5 bases for J; bases not matched to a gene: 7. This CDR3 comprises 16 residues. The germline gives CDR1 LGHNA, CDR2 YSLEER. DNA of the CDR3: TGCGCCAGCAGCCAAGATACAGCGGGAGAGGTAGATACGCAGTATTTT. This sequence encodes CASSQDTAGEVDTQYF.

The chain joins TRBV11-2 to TRBJ2-1; 8 bases agree with TRBD2. V shed 0 bases, J shed 2 bases, and the junction held 6 bases outside the gene matches. The CDR3 runs to 17 residues. The germline gives CDR1 SGHAT, CDR2 FQNNGV. CDR3 in amino acids: CASSLEFGRAPYNEQFF. The CDR3 DNA reads as TGTGCCAGCAGCTTAGAGTTCGGGAGGGCCCCCTACAATGAGCAGTTCTTC. Using reference TRBV11-2 and TRBJ2-1 for the parts outside the CDR3, the full variable domain is EAGVAQSPRYKIIEKRQSVAFWCNPISGHATLYWYQQILGQGPKLLIQFQNNGVVDDSQLPKDRFSAERLKGVDSTLKIQPAKLEDSAVYLCASSLEFGRAPYNEQFFGPGTRLTVL.

The chain uses TRBV5-1 and TRBJ1-2; D may be TRBD1 (5 bases). The CDR3 sequence is 14 residues long. Trimming took off 3 bases at V and 5 bases at J, with 14 bases between the two ends. Germline V gene data show CDR1 as SGHRS and CDR2 as YFSETQ. CDR3 sequence (DNA): TGCGCCAGCAGCTCCATTACTGGGGGTTATGGCTACACCTTC. Its protein product is CASSSITGGYGYTF.

Written as DNA, the CDR3 is TGTGCCAGCAGTGAAGTTGGCGGCTCCTACGAGCAGTACTTC. Protein product: CASSEVGGSYEQYF. This sequence joins TRBV2 and TRBJ2-7, with D unclear. Between the trimmed V and J ends, which lost 1 base and 0 bases, there was a span of 7 bases. CDR3 size: 14 residues. Germline-derived CDR1 and CDR2 are SNHLY and FYNNEI.

V usage is TRBV6-5 and J usage is TRBJ1-1; a possible D gene is TRBD1 (6 bases). V was trimmed by 6 bases and J by 0 bases, leaving 11 bases between them. The CDR3 is 14 residues long. Germline V CDR1 and CDR2: MNHEY, SVGAGI. This chain's CDR3 is CASRADSMNTEAFF. CDR3 nucleotide sequence: TGTGCCAGCAGGGCGGACAGTATGAACACTGAAGCTTTCTTT.

CDR3 sequence: CASSLTRVYEQYF. In nucleotides, the CDR3 is TGTGCCAGCAGTTTGACCAGGGTCTACGAGCAGTACTTC. The rearrangement uses TRBV28 and TRBJ2-7; TRBD1 is a possible D gene (5 bases). The CDR3 covers 13 residues. Per germline, CDR1 MDHEN and CDR2 SYDVKM. V was trimmed by 3 bases and J by 3 bases, leaving 9 bases between them.

V and J are TRBV28 and TRBJ2-1; 8 positions match TRBD2. The CDR3 length is 15 residues. V lost 4 bases to trimming and J lost 4 bases; unmatched junction nucleotides: 6. Germline values: CDR1 MDHEN, CDR2 SYDVKM. The CDR3 loop reads CASSYTGTRYNEQFF. In nucleotides, the CDR3 is TGTGCCAGCAGTTATACCGGGACTAGGTACAATGAGCAGTTCTTC.

A single count supports this clone. V is TRBV5-1 and J is TRBJ1-5, with TRBD1 as a possible D gene (6 bases). The ends were cut back, 0 bases at V and 1 base at J, with 8 bases in the middle. CDR1 and CDR2 (germline): SGHRS, YFSETQ. This CDR3 region has 15 residues. The DNA for the CDR3 is TGCGCCAGCAGCTTGGCAGGGGTAAGCAATCAGCCCCAGCATTTT. This codes for CASSLAGVSNQPQHF.

The chain uses TRBV28 and TRBJ1-1; tentatively, D is TRBD1 (5 bases). The CDR3 has 15 residues. Trimming took 6 bases from V and 4 from J, leaving 18 bases between them. In germline, CDR1 is MDHEN, CDR2 SYDVKM. CDR3 bases: TGTGCCAGCAGGCCTACGGGACGGCGGCTCACTGAAGCTTTCTTT. The encoded protein is CASRPTGRRLTEAFF.

V usage is TRBV28 and J usage is TRBJ1-1, with a weak D call TRBD1 (6 bases). With 5 bases removed from V and 0 bases from J, the gap between germline ends came to 16 bases. Germline CDR1 MDHEN, CDR2 SYDVKM. The CDR3 has 16 amino acids. CDR3 nucleotides: TGTGCCAGCAGTAGGGCAGGGGCCCCCTTGAACACTGAAGCTTTCTTT. Its translation is CASSRAGAPLNTEAFF. Drawing the rest from reference TRBV28 and TRBJ1-1, the complete variable domain is DVKVTQSSRYLVKRTGEKVFLECVQDMDHENMFWYRQDPGLGLRLIYFSYDVKMKEKGDIPEGYSVSREKKERFSLILESASTNQTSMYLCASSRAGAPLNTEAFFGQGTRLTVV.

This sequence joins TRBV6-5 and TRBJ1-2; D is unclear. The germline gives CDR1 MNHEY, CDR2 SVGAGI. CDR3 size: 13 residues. The V end was cut by 6 bases, the J end by 6 bases, with 14 bases between. The CDR3 reads CASSDRRAHGYTF. The CDR3 nucleotides read TGTGCCAGCAGCGACCGGCGTGCCCATGGCTACACCTTC.